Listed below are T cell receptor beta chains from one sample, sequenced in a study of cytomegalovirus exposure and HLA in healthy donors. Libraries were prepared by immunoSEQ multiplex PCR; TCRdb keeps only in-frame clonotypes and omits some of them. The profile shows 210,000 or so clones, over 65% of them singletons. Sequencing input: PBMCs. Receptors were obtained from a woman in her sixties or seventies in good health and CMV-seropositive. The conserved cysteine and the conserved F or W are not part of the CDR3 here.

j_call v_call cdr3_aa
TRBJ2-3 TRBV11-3 ASSRRGGAGAADTQY
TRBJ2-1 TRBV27 ASSFAGASNEQF
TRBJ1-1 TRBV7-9 ASSLGAGVGTEAF
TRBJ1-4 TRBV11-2 ASSYIQGRSEKLF
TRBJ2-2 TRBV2 ASSTSYAGELF
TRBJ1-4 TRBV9 ASSVGQGADEKLF
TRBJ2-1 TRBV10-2 APPAQGSCLWNEQF
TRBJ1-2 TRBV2 ASSEAGTVSYGYT
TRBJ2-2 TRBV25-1 ASSRSAARELF
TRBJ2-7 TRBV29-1 SVWASTQGAREQY
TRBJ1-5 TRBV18 ASSPPGRQGLRNQPQH
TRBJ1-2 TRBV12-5 ASGLRPGVAGYT
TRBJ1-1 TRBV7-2 ASSLRQGRETEAF
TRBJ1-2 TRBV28 ASSYVWPPHYT
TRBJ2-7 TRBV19 ASSIRLAGGEQY
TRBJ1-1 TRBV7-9 SSRRSGQNTEAF
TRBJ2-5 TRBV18 ASSPGLARWETQY
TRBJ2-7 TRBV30 AWSVLRAEG
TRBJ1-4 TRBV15 ATSRDRTPTTNEKLF
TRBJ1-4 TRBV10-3 AISGSGQGSNEKLF
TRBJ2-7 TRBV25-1 ASSRTGIYYEQY
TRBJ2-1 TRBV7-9 ASSSGQGAYNEQF
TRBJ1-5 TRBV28 ASSLGQGAQPQH
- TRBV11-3 ASGQAGHEQY
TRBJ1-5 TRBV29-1 SGKTPDSSQH
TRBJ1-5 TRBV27 ASPQGACNQPQH
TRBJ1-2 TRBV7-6 ASSSQGNYGYT
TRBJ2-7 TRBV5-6 ASSPPRGRQGSYEQY
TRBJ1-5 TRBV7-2 ASTLGLYPNQPQH
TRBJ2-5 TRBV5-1 ASSLTSGARETQY
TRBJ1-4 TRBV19 ASTGQLNEKLF
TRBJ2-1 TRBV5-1 ASSLAGTGGYQF
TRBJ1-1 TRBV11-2 ASSSGQGRNTEAF
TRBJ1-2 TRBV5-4 ASSLYGAAVGYT
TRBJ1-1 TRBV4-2 ASRLYRGTNTEAF
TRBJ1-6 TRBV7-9 ASSFGTENSPLH
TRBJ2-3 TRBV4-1 ASSQSTSTGDTQY
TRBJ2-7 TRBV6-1 ASSEAPGVAYEQY
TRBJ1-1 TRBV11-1 ASRLRPGTGDTEAF
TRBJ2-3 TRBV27 ASGRRGQYTDTQY
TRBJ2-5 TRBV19 ASSITASGREETQY